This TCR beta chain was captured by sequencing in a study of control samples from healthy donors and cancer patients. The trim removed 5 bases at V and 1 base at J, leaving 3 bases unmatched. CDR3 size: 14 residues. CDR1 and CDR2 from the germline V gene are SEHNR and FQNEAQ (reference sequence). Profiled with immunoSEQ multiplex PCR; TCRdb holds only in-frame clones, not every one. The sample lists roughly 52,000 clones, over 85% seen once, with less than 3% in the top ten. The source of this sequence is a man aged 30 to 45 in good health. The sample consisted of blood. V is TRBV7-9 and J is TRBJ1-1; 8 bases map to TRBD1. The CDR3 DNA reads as TGTGCCAGCAGCCGCGGGACAGGGAACACTGAAGCTTTCTTT. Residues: CASSRGTGNTEAFF.